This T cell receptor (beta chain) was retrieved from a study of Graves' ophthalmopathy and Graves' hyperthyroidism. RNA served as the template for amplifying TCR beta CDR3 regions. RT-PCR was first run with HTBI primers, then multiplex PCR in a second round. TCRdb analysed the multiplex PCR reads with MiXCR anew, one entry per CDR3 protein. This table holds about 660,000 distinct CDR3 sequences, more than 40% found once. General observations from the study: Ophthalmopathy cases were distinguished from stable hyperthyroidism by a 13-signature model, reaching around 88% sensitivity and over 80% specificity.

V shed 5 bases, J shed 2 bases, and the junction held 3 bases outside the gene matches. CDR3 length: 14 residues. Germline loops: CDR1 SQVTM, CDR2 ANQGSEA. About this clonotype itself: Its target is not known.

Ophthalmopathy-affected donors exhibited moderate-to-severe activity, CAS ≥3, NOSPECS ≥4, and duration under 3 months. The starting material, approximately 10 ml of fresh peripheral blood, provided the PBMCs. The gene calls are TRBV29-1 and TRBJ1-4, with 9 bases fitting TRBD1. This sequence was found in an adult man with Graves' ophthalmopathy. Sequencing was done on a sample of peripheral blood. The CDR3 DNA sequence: TGCAGCGTTACCGGGACAGGGACTAATGAAAAACTGTTTTTT. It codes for CSVTGTGTNEKLFF. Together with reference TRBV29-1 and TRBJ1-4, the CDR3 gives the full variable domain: SAVISQKPSRDICQRGTSLTIQCQVDSQVTMMFWYRQQPGQSLTLIATANQGSEATYESGFVIDKFPISRPNLTFSTLTVSNMSPEDSSIYLCSVTGTGTNEKLFFGSGTQLSVL.